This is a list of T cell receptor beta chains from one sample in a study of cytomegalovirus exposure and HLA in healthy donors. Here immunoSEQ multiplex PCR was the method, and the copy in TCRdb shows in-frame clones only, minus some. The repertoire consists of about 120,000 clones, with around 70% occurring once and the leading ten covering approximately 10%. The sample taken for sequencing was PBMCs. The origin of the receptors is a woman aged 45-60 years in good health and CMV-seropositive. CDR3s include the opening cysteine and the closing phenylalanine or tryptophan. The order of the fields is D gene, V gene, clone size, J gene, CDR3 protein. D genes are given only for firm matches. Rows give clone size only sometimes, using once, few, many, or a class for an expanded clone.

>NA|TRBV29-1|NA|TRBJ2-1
CSVRGGGGVNNEQFF
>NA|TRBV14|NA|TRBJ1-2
CASSQDKYRRGEGYTF
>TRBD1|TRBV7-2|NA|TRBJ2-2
CASSLFKGADTGELFF
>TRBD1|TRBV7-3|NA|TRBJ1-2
CASSPQEGGVGYTF
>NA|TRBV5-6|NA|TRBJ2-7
CASSLPSGFYEQYF
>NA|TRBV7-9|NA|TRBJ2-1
CASSAEGMEQFF
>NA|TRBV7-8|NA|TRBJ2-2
CASSLYTSGELFF
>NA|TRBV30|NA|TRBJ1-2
CAWSIGSINYGYTF
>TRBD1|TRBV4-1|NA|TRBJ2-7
CASSQSTGGLYEQYF
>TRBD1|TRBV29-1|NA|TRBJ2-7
CSVGQGEGEQYF
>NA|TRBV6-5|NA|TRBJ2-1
CASSYLQGSYNEQFF
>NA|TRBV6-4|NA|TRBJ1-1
CASKQGQGNTEAFF
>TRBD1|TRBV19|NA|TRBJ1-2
CASSAMGTGFYGYTF
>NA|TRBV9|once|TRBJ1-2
CASSVVGSGKDYGYTF
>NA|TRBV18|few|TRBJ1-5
CASSLAGGSYSNQPQHF
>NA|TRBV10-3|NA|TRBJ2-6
CAISGGSSGANVLTF
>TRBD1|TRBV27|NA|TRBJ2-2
CASSQYRGTGELFF
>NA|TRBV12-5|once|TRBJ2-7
CASAADSYEQYF
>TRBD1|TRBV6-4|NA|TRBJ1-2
CASNRGPGGVSGWRYTF
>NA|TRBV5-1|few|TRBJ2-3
CASSLEEGTDTQYF
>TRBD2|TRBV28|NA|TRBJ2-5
CASNPPGLAGEMAQYF
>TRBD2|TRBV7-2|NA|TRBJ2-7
CASSPRTSWEQYF
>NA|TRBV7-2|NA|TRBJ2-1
CASSPVRTTSYNEQFF
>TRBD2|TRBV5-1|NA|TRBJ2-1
CASSLEGVAGGGSYNEQFF
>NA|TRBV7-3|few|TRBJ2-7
CASSPIHSYEQYF
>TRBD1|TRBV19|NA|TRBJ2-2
CASSTPGQGAGELFF
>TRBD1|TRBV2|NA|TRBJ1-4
CASQGAGAIEKLFF
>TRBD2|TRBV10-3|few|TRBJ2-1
CAISTSELGEQFF
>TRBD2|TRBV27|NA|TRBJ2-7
CASSTTSGPYEQYF
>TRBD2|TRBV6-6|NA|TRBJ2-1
CASSHSRTEGGEQFF
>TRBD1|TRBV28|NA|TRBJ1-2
CASSSWDRVIDGYTF
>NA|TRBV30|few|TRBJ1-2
CAWISVVYGYTF
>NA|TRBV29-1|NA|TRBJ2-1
CSVENDSGVHQFF
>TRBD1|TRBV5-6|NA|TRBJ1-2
CASSLGTGVGYTF
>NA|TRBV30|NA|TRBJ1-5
CAWSSGGYSNQPQHF
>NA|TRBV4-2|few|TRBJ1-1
CASSQLFRVGAEAFF
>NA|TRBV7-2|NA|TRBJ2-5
CASSLEGAEGQETQYF
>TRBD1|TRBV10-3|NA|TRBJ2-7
CAISEPGQNYEQYF
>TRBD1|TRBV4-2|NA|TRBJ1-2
CASSQDFDRAFSGYTF
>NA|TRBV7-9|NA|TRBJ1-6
CASSPTLGGSGPLHF
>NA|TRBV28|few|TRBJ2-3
CASTRGGGTPDTQYF
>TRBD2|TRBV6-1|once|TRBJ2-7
CASTLLAVNYEQYF
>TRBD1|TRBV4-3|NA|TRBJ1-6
CASSQSGQLYNSPLHF
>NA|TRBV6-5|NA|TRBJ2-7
CASSYLSSYEQYF
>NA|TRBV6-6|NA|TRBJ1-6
CASNRVNYSPLHF
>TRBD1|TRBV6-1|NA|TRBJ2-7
CASKDRGPTYEQYF
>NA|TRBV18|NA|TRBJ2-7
CASSPRTGTSEQYF
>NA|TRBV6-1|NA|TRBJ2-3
CAGLGTGPTDTQYF
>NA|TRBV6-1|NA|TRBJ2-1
CASSELAGSYNEQFF